This T cell receptor beta chain was obtained from a study of early T cells in non-severe SARS-CoV-2 infection. Molecules of cDNA were individually given unique molecular identifiers that were attached to them. TCRdb independently ran MiXCR on the 5' RACE reads; one entry per CDR3 protein. The sample yields under 85,000 distinct CDR3 sequences, around 12% seen once. Overall study findings and caveats: Matching with VDJdb favored anti-spike CD8 responses (missing private and CD4 specificities).

A remark on this clonotype: Its antigen remains unknown.

Per germline, CDR1 SGHTA and CDR2 FQGNSA. V lost 8 bases, J lost 3 bases, and 9 bases stayed unmatched. CDR3 length: 14 amino acids. The sample in question was whole blood, obtained at baseline. The chain combines TRBV7-2 with TRBJ2-7; 8 bases are shared with TRBD2. The sequence came from an adult who was a healthcare worker with PCR-confirmed SARS-CoV-2 infection or an uninfected control (not recorded which). The donor label of this sample is uncertain. The CDR3 DNA reads TGTGCCAGCTCAGCGGGGGCGGCGGGCTACGAGCAGTACTTC. Residues: CASSAGAAGYEQYF.